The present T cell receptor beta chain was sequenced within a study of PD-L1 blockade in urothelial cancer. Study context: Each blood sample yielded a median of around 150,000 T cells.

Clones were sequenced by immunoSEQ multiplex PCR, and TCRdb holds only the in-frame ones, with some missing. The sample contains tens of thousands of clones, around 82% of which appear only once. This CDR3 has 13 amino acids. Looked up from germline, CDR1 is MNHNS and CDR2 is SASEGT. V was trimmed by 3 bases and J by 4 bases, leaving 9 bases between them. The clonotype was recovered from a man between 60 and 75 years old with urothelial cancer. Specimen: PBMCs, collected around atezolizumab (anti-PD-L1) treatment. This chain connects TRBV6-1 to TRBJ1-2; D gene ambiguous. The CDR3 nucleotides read TGTGCCAGCAGTGAGAGGGCGCTCTATGGCTACACCTTC. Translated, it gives CASSERALYGYTF.